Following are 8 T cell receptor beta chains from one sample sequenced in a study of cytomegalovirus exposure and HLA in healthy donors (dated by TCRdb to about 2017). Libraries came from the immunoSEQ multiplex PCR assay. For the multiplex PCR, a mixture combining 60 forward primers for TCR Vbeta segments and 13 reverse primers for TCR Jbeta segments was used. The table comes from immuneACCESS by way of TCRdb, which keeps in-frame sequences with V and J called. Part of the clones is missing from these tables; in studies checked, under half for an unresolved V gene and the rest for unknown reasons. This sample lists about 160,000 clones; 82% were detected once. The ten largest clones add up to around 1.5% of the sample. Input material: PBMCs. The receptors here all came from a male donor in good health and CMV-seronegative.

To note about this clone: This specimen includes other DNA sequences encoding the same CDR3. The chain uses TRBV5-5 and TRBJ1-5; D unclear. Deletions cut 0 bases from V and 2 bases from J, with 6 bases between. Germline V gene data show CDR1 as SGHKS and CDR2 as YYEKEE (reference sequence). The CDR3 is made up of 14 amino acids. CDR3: CASSLGGGNQPQHF. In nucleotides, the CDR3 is TGTGCCAGCAGCTTGGGGGGAGGCAATCAGCCCCAGCATTTT.

The chain's CDR3 is CSVGGAGGNYGYTF. The CDR3 DNA reads as TGCAGCGTTGGGGGAGCTGGAGGGAACTATGGCTACACCTTC. This chain uses TRBV29-1 with TRBJ1-2; the D is unclear. The germline CDR1 and CDR2 sequences are SQVTM and ANQGSEA. CDR3 size: 14 residues. With 4 bases removed from V and 2 bases from J, the gap between germline ends came to 14 bases.

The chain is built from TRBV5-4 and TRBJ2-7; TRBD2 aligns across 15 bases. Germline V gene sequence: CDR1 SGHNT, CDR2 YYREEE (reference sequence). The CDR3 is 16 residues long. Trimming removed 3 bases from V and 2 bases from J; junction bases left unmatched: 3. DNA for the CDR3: TGTGCCAGCAGCTCCGGACTAGCGGGGGGGCCCTACGAGCAGTACTTC. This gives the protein CASSSGLAGGPYEQYF.

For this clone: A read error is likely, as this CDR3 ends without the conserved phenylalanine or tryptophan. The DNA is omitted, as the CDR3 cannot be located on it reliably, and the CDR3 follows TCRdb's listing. The chain's CDR3 is CASSLVGMGSAI. The J gene is TRBJ1-1, the V gene TRBV7-8. CDR1 SGHVS and CDR2 FQNEAQ come from the germline V gene. The CDR3 adds up to 12 amino acids, both ends counted.

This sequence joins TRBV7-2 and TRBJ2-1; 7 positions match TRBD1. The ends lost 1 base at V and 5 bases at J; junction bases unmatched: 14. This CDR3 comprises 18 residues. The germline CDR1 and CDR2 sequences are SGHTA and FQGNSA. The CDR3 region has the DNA TGTGCCAGCAGCTTAGTCCGGACAGGAAGGCGGCTACACAATGAGCAGTTCTTC. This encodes CASSLVRTGRRLHNEQFF.

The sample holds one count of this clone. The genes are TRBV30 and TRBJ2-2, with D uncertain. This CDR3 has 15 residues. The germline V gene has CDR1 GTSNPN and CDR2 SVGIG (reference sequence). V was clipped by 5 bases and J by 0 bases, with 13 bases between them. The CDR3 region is CAWVKQVANTGELFF. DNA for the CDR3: TGTGCCTGGGTTAAACAAGTTGCGAACACCGGGGAGCTGTTTTTT.

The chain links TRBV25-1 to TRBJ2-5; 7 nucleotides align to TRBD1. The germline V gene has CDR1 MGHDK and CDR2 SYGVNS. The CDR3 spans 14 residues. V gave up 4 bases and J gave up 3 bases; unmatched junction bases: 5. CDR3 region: CASSGGQMKETQYF. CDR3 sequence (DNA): TGTGCCAGCAGTGGGGGACAGATGAAAGAGACCCAGTACTTC.

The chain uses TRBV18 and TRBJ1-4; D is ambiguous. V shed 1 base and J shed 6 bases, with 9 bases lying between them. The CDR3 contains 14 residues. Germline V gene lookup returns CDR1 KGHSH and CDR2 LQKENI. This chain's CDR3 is CASSPRRLDEKLFF. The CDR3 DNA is TGTGCCAGCTCACCACGGAGGTTGGATGAAAAACTGTTTTTT.